This TCR beta chain was identified in a study of blood T cell repertoires in COVID-19. Method: immunoSEQ multiplex PCR; TCRdb's copy keeps in-frame clones and lacks some. The sample holds hundreds of thousands of clones, more than 70% seen once. This clone was seen a single time. CDR1 SNHLY and CDR2 FYNNEI come from the germline V gene. The CDR3 sequence is 15 residues long. Trimming took off 4 bases at V and 4 bases at J, with 14 bases between the two ends. The chain recombines TRBV2 with TRBJ1-5; D possibly corresponds to TRBD1 (5 bases). Sequencing input: peripheral blood. The receptor's source is a woman aged 30 to 39 with COVID-19, enrolled during active disease. The CDR3: CASSGAPDRNQPQHF. As DNA, the CDR3 is TGTGCCAGCAGTGGGGCCCCTGACAGAAATCAGCCCCAGCATTTT.